The T cell receptor beta chain under discussion was sequenced for a study of beta chain features in type 1 diabetes. Study-wide background: In all, around 100,000,000 sorted cells from all samples were analyzed.

Sequenced material consisted of expressed TCRB transcripts (all of the isolated RNA was reverse transcribed). Here immunoSEQ multiplex PCR was the method, and the copy in TCRdb shows in-frame clones only, minus some. Among roughly 500,000 clones listed, 30% were seen once. Whole-study results and caveats: Any role of HLA type in TCRB rearrangement remained unresolved here. Moderate yet significant TCRB CDR3 shortening was seen in Type 1 diabetes patients in all four CD4+ subsets. Relative to healthy donors, patients appeared to have naive, central memory and Treg TCRB repertoires that were more similar.

J lost 0 bases, V lost 5 bases, and 13 bases had no gene match. The germline V gene has CDR1 SEHNR and CDR2 FQNEAQ (reference sequence). The CDR3 runs to 18 residues. On this clone: Its antigen is not known.

The chain has TRBV7-9 and TRBJ2-3; TRBD2 matches 8 bases. The receptor was derived from a man younger than 35 in good health. The sequencing input was naive CD4+ T cells from blood. The CDR3 DNA follows: TGTGCCAGCAGCCCGGACCCGAGACTAGCGACTAGCACAGATACGCAGTATTTT. Translating it yields CASSPDPRLATSTDTQYF.